What follows is one TCR beta chain and its context. No antigen is known for it. This CDR3 region has 15 residues. Trimming cost V 4 bases and J 1 base, with 11 bases left between them. CDR1 SGHTA and CDR2 FQGNSA come from the germline V gene. This record comes from a study of T cell responses to AZD1222 COVID-19 vaccine. About the study: Second-dose timings of about 4 or about 12 weeks were pooled.

Study-wide results and caveats: The donor cohort was predominantly white British with a female majority, and clonal diversity may have been underestimated. Repertoire sampling occurred only after the peak T cell response.

Profiling relied on immunoSEQ multiplex PCR, and the TCRdb table lists in-frame clones only, not all of them. This sample has about 140,000 clones, with around 90% found just once. Sequencing was performed on peripheral blood, taken on day 0 of AZD1222 vaccination. This sequence joins TRBV7-2 and TRBJ2-1; D might be TRBD1 (6 bases). This receptor was identified in an adult in good health. Here the CDR3 DNA reads TGTGCCAGCAGCTCACAGAGGGGGTCCTACAATGAGCAGTTCTTC. Translating gives CASSSQRGSYNEQFF.